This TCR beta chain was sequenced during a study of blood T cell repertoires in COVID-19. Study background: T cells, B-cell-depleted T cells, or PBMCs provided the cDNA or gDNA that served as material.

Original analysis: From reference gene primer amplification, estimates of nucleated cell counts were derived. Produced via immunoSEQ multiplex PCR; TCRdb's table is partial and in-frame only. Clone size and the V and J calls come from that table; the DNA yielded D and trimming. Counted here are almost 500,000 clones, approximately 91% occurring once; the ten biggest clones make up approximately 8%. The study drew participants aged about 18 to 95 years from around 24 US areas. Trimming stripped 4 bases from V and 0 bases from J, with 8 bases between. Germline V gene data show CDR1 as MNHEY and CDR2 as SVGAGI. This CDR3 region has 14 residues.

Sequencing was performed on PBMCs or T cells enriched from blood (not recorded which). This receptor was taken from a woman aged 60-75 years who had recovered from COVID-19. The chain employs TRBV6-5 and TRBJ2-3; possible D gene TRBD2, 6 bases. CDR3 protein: CASSSSGSTDTQYF. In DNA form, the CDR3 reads TGTGCCAGCAGTTCGAGCGGGAGCACAGATACGCAGTATTTT.